This TCR beta chain was obtained from a study of CD8+ T cells in alopecia areata (dated by TCRdb to 2016 to 2018). Broadly, across the study: Treated patients were enrolled in an open-label pilot trial of oral tofacitinib at 5 to 10 mg twice daily for moderate-to-severe alopecia areata. Tofacitinib was given for 6 to 18 months, followed by 6 months of follow-up off drug to assess delayed response and recurrence. For the treated patients, the SALT score, which quantifies what percentage of scalp surface area is affected, served as the measure of disease severity. High-throughput TCRbeta sequencing was used to examine T cell clonal expansion in alopecia areata in both the C3H/HeJ mouse model and human patients. On the human side, TCRbeta sequencing was run on scalp tissue and on sorted CD4+ and CD8+ peripheral blood T cells from healthy controls and from alopecia areata patients with either patchy or totalis/universalis disease. Biopsies were taken from tofacitinib-treated patients at baseline and again at 4 and 24 weeks into treatment, and several of those patients also had a later scalp biopsy. Scalp clonality was compared across normal scalp (n=4), patchy alopecia areata scalp (n=8), and alopecia totalis/universalis scalp (n=8). RNA came from the PAXgene miRNA kit for fixed scalp, the miRNeasy kit for PBMCs, and the RNeasy kit for mouse skin. Amplification of TCRbeta CDR3 regions was done by immunoSEQ multiplex PCR using 35 Vbeta forward primers and 13 Jbeta reverse primers. Overall study results and their limits: Shared TCR sequences between patients were less evident than in mice, which may be partly attributable to HLA diversity in the patient population. During tofacitinib treatment, many expanded lesional clones remained in scalp and blood, and this persistence may partly explain relapse after treatment is stopped. Tofacitinib significantly lowered scalp clonality and the number of expanded CD8+ clones among the top 100 scalp clones. The treated cohort was small, with a single nonresponder, so links between baseline CD8+ expansion and response need larger studies. Compared with normal scalp, lesional scalp had higher clonality and more expanded CD8+ clones, particularly in alopecia totalis/universalis, a pattern that suggests antigenic drive. Unlike mouse skin, where gammadelta T cells dominate, normal human skin contains resident alphabeta T cells that get sequenced too, which complicates analysis of the scalp TCR repertoire.

Inclusive of the bounding cysteine and phenylalanine, the CDR3 is 15 residues long. Only the CDR3 DNA stays, 45 bases, in frame from base 1. Based on the germline V gene (reference sequence), the CDR1 and CDR2 sequences are MNHEY and SMNVEV. The germline V and J ends show losses of 6 bases and 6 bases respectively, and no gene match explains 9 bases of the junction. On this clone itself: Its recognized antigen is unknown. The input lacks base qualities; no much larger clone sits a single base away.

This sample's time point label indicates: around 4 weeks on oral tofacitinib. The meaning of the sample's treatment or condition label: oral pan-JAK inhibitor, 5-10 mg twice daily. Peripheral blood and lesional scalp punch biopsies were obtained from patients with alopecia areata. After PBMCs were isolated by density centrifugation and stained for CD3, CD4 and CD8, a FACSAria was used to sort CD4+ and CD8+ T cells. Receptor libraries were prepared by the immunoSEQ multiplex PCR assay. For TCR sequencing, RNA was extracted from every sample and reverse transcribed into cDNA to serve as template. First-strand cDNA was synthesized with SuperScript III using a 2:1 mix of oligo-dT and random hexamers. A synthetic immune receptor repertoire was used to assess amplification bias, and residual bias was removed computationally. The study's own analysis went as follows. After raw reads were preprocessed to remove errors, the CDR3 was defined following IMGT conventions as running from the conserved cysteine to phenylalanine. Clonality was calculated as 1 minus Shannon entropy normalized by log2 of the number of productive unique TCRs. Whether scalp clones were CD4 or CD8 was inferred by matching scalp TCRbeta sequences against CD4 and CD8 repertoires sorted from blood. TCRdb mirrors the immuneACCESS table, restricted to in-frame sequences. Some clones are absent from its copies; in checked studies, under half trace to an unresolved V gene, and the reason for the others is unknown. The V and J calls and clone size come from that table; D and trimming were worked out from the DNA. The sample table shows some 220,000 clones, and under 75% are seen once. 1.5% to 2% of the sample comes from the top ten.

This receptor was obtained from a human donor with alopecia areata. The sequencing used CD4+ T cells sorted from blood, collected at week 4, from a patient treated with tofacitinib. Recombination linked TRBV27 to TRBJ2-3, with 10 junctional bases fitting TRBD1. Read as DNA, the sequence is TGTGCCAGCAGGACCGGGACAGGGGAATCGGATACGCAGTATTTT. The resulting protein is CASRTGTGESDTQYF.